The T cell receptor beta chain described here comes from a study of Ad26.COV2.S vaccination and SARS-CoV-2 variants. Per the germline V gene, CDR1 is SGHTA and CDR2 is FQGNSA. J lost 2 bases, V lost 0 bases, and 5 bases had no gene match. CDR3 length: 16 amino acids. Treatment reported: roughly 20 received Ad26.COV2.S at low or high dose, single or two shots; about five received placebo; per-sample allocation not given. Material that was analyzed had been drawn on day 63 after the first vaccine or placebo injection. TCRdb keeps only in-frame clones here, not all; method: immunoSEQ multiplex PCR. The top ten hold 3.6% of the sample, which has 350,000 to 500,000 clones, around 89% seen once. The sample holds one count of this clone. The antigen is undetermined. General observations from the study: People who got the vaccine or the placebo had similar non-spike TCR breadth. Marked by substantial breadth, spike-specific CD8+ and CD4+ T cell responses were reportedly seen after vaccination.

V is TRBV7-2 and J is TRBJ2-7, with 9 positions matching TRBD2. This receptor was obtained from a person aged 18-60 years who received the Ad26.COV2.S COVID-19 vaccine or a placebo. The sample here was peripheral blood, taken in a trial of Ad26.COV2.S vaccine versus placebo. The CDR3 here is CASSLAGGGGAYEQYF. The DNA of the CDR3 is TGTGCCAGCAGCTTAGCCGGAGGCGGGGGGGCCTACGAGCAGTACTTC. The full variable domain, rest sourced from reference TRBV7-2 and TRBJ2-7, is GAGVSQSPSNKVTEKGKDVELRCDPISGHTALYWYRQSLGQGLEFLIYFQGNSAPDKSGLPSDRFSAERTGGSVSTLTIQRTQQEDSAVYLCASSLAGGGGAYEQYFGPGTRLTVT.